This T cell receptor (beta chain) emerged from a study of T-cell reconstitution after alpha-beta-depleted transplantation in children. Notes on the study in general: In patients about two months after transplant, alpha-beta T cells reportedly arose from several hundred expanded graft clones. Certain patients had high TCRbeta diversity at day 60, and it came from recipient T cells and thymic progenitors that survived.

The TCRbeta library was prepared with unique molecular identifiers. Via MiXCR, TCRdb re-called the PCR reads, giving one row per CDR3 protein. The sample consists of about 490,000 distinct CDR3 sequences, 10% of them appearing once. The CDR3 runs to 15 residues. V lost 8 bases, J lost 2 bases, and 19 bases lay in between. Germline lookup yields CDR1 SGHVS and CDR2 FQNEAQ. This clonotype was detected ten times or more. Its specificity is not known. The source material was PBMCs, sampled before TCRalphabeta/CD19-depleted stem cell transplant. This chain uses TRBV7-8 with TRBJ2-7, with a weak D call TRBD1 (7 bases). This TCR was recovered from a child younger than 10 with inherited bone marrow failure, due to receive a stem cell transplant. CDR3 amino acids: CASRETGSGPYEQYF. CDR3 sequence (DNA): TGTGCCAGCCGGGAGACAGGGAGCGGGCCCTACGAGCAGTACTTC.